The 24 T cell receptor beta chains reported below all come from one sample, sequenced in a study of blood T cell repertoires in COVID-19. The assay was immunoSEQ multiplex PCR, and TCRdb's table has in-frame clones only and misses some. Of approximately 72,000 clones listed, 84% were seen once; the top ten hold more than 7%. The sample consisted of peripheral blood. These receptors were obtained from a man aged 45-65 years with active COVID-19.

This clone came up a few times. The chain carries TRBV15 and TRBJ1-5, with no clear D. Trimming pared 1 base from V and 1 base from J, leaving 8 bases between. Germline V gene sequence: CDR1 LNHNV, CDR2 YYDKDF (reference sequence). The CDR3 has 15 amino acids. The CDR3 here is CATSRGAGSNQPQHF. In nucleotides, the CDR3 is TGTGCCACCAGCAGAGGGGCGGGGAGCAATCAGCCCCAGCATTTT.

This rearrangement joins TRBV29-1 to TRBJ2-1, with 9 bases lining up with TRBD1. CDR1 is SQVTM and CDR2 is ANQGSEA in the germline V gene. The CDR3 runs to 17 residues. Unmatched junction bases numbered 15, after V lost 3 bases and J lost 6 bases. The CDR3 sequence: CSVDPVLGQGRVNEQFF. Written as DNA, the CDR3 is TGCAGCGTTGATCCCGTGTTGGGACAGGGTCGAGTCAATGAGCAGTTCTTC.

V and J are TRBV7-9 and TRBJ1-1, with a weak D call TRBD1 (5 bases). CDR1 SEHNR and CDR2 FQNEAQ come from the germline V gene (reference sequence). V dropped 6 bases and J dropped 9 bases, with 20 bases sitting between them. The CDR3 loop spans 14 amino acids. This CDR3 reads CASSQDGGGIQAFF. In DNA, the CDR3 is TGTGCCAGCAGTCAAGACGGGGGAGGTATTCAAGCTTTCTTT.

The gene calls are TRBV3-1 (or the pseudogene TRBV3-2) and TRBJ2-5, with TRBD2 matching 7 bases. Germline V gene sequence: CDR1 LGHDT, CDR2 YNNKEL (reference sequence). The CDR3 length is 16 residues. Losses at the gene ends were 0 bases for V and 5 bases for J; bases not matched to a gene: 9. The CDR3 reads CASSQEKAGLGETQYF. Here the CDR3 DNA reads TGTGCCAGCAGCCAAGAAAAAGCGGGGCTGGGTGAGACCCAGTACTTC.

This chain connects TRBV2 to TRBJ1-2, with D hard to call. Trimming removed 5 bases from V and 4 bases from J, with 17 bases in between. Per the germline V gene, CDR1 is SNHLY and CDR2 is FYNNEI. The CDR3 loop spans 15 amino acids. The CDR3 sequence is CASSPPVAEAYGYTF. The CDR3 coding sequence is TGTGCCAGCAGTCCCCCGGTTGCAGAGGCCTATGGCTACACCTTC.

In its sample, this clone was seen once. This sequence joins TRBV2 and TRBJ2-7; 11 positions agree with TRBD1. The CDR3 sequence is 16 residues long. The V gene end was trimmed by 8 bases and the J gene end by 0 bases; junction bases not matched to a gene: 9. The germline V gene encodes CDR1 SNHLY and CDR2 FYNNEI. CDR3 in DNA: TGTGCCAGCCGAATTCCGGGACAGGGGGACTCCTACGAGCAGTACTTC. It is translated as CASRIPGQGDSYEQYF.

The V call is TRBV5-1, the J call TRBJ1-1; D unclear. The CDR3 contains 15 residues. Germline assignment: CDR1 SGHRS and CDR2 YFSETQ. The V end was cut by 1 base, the J end by 0 bases, with 10 bases between. DNA of the CDR3: TGCGCCAGCAGCTTGTCTCGGTTCATGAACACTGAAGCTTTCTTT. This codes for CASSLSRFMNTEAFF.

V usage is TRBV15 and J usage is TRBJ2-2, with D tentatively TRBD2 (6 bases). Germline-derived CDR1 and CDR2 are LNHNV and YYDKDF (reference sequence). V was shortened by 0 bases and J by 5 bases, with 10 bases between the two germline ends. The CDR3 extends over 15 amino acids. CDR3 residues: CATSRDAGRTGELFF. The CDR3 region has the DNA TGTGCCACCAGCAGAGATGCGGGGCGGACCGGGGAGCTGTTTTTT.

This clone was observed a few times. The chain employs TRBV7-9 and TRBJ2-3; D unresolved. The CDR3 loop spans 15 amino acids. In germline, CDR1 is SEHNR, CDR2 FQNEAQ (reference sequence). Trimming stripped 4 bases from V and 3 bases from J, with 14 bases between. DNA of the CDR3: TGTGCCAGCAGCTCCGGGTCCCAGAGGACAGATACGCAGTATTTT. This codes for CASSSGSQRTDTQYF.

The J gene is TRBJ1-5, the V gene TRBV12-5, with 7 bases lining up with TRBD1. With 6 bases clipped from V and 0 bases from J, the junction kept 2 bases outside the gene matches. The CDR3 consists of 14 residues. From germline, CDR1 is LGHNT and CDR2 FRNRAP. The CDR3 nucleotides read TGTGCTAGTGGGACAGGGTATAGCAATCAGCCCCAGCATTTT. This codes for CASGTGYSNQPQHF.

The chain recombines TRBV2 with TRBJ2-7, with 8 bases aligning to TRBD1. V lost 9 bases and J lost 4; bases outside the gene matches: 17. Germline-derived CDR1 and CDR2 are SNHLY and FYNNEI. This CDR3 is built from 16 residues. The CDR3 loop reads CASTQGESKGSYEQYF. The CDR3, as DNA: TGTGCCAGTACACAGGGGGAAAGTAAAGGGTCGTACGAGCAGTACTTC.

The chain links TRBV2 to TRBJ1-5; 8 positions match TRBD1. The V gene's germline CDR1 is SNHLY and CDR2 FYNNEI. V shed 5 bases and J 6 bases; nucleotides not matched to a gene: 12. This CDR3 is built from 16 residues. The CDR3 loop reads CASSLRTGRVGQPQHF. The CDR3, as DNA: TGTGCCAGCAGTCTAAGGACAGGGCGAGTAGGTCAGCCCCAGCATTTT.

The chain employs TRBV29-1 and TRBJ2-7, with D perhaps TRBD1 (6 bases). This CDR3 region has 14 residues. Between the trimmed V and J ends, which lost 7 bases and 1 base, there was a span of 17 bases. CDR1 is SQVTM and CDR2 is ANQGSEA in the germline V gene. In DNA form, the CDR3 reads TGCAGCGCCGACCAGGGACAAGGGTCCTACGAGCAGTACTTC. The encoded protein is CSADQGQGSYEQYF.

This clone was recorded once. CDR3 residues: CASSLMAKETQYF. The CDR3 DNA reads as TGTGCCAGCAGCTTGATGGCAAAAGAGACCCAGTACTTC. The genes are TRBV5-4 and TRBJ2-5; D ambiguous. V lost 1 base and J 3 bases, leaving 7 bases between the germline ends. Germline V lookup: CDR1 SGHNT, CDR2 YYREEE (reference sequence). The CDR3 consists of 13 residues.

The J gene is TRBJ2-5, the V gene TRBV12-5; 9 bases match TRBD2. V was pared by 5 bases and J by 2 bases, with 9 bases of the junction left unmatched. The length of the CDR3 is 16 residues. The germline V gene has CDR1 LGHNT and CDR2 FRNRAP. CDR3 coding DNA: TGTGCTAGTGGTGTAGGCCTGCGGGGGGGGCAAGAGACCCAGTACTTC. This translates into CASGVGLRGGQETQYF.

The chain combines TRBV5-1 with TRBJ2-4, with TRBD2 matching 10 bases. Unmatched junction bases numbered 7, after V lost 1 base and J lost 0 bases. Germline CDR1 is SGHRS and CDR2 is YFSETQ. The CDR3 contains 18 residues. In nucleotides, the CDR3 is TGCGCCAGCAGCTTGCGGTCTAGCGGGGGCTTAGCCAAAAACATTCAGTACTTC. This translates into CASSLRSSGGLAKNIQYF.

The CDR3 region has the DNA TGCGCCAGCAGTGACCCCCGGGACATCAATCAGCCCCAGCATTTT. Encoded protein: CASSDPRDINQPQHF. The chain uses TRBV10-2 and TRBJ1-5; tentatively, D is TRBD1 (6 bases). This CDR3 is built from 15 residues. Germline assignment: CDR1 WSHSY and CDR2 SAAADI. Trimming shortened V by 3 bases and J by 3 bases, and 12 bases separated the two germline ends.

The chain joins TRBV4-3 to TRBJ2-3, with a possible D match to TRBD2 (6 bases). Germline V gene lookup returns CDR1 LGHNA and CDR2 YSLEER. Trimming shortened V by 0 bases and J by 3 bases, and 7 bases separated the two germline ends. CDR3 length equals 14 residues. This chain's CDR3 is CASSQDLATDTQYF. DNA of the CDR3: TGCGCCAGCAGCCAAGACCTAGCGACAGATACGCAGTATTTT.

The V call is TRBV6-2 or TRBV6-3, the J call TRBJ1-6; D ambiguous. CDR3 size: 12 residues. In germline, CDR1 is MNHEY, CDR2 SVGEGT. Trimming took 0 bases from V and 10 from J, leaving 4 bases between them. The CDR3 sequence: CASSYSPSPLHF. The CDR3 DNA follows: TGTGCCAGCAGTTACTCTCCGTCACCCCTCCACTTT.

The chain joins TRBV7-2 to TRBJ1-1; 9 positions match TRBD1. CDR1 SGHTA and CDR2 FQGNSA come from the germline V gene. This CDR3 has 15 amino acids. V dropped 4 bases and J dropped 4; count of bases not matched to a gene: 7. The CDR3 DNA follows: TGTGCCAGCAGCTCCCCCGACAGGGGGGCCACTGAAGCTTTCTTT. The encoded protein is CASSSPDRGATEAFF.

The chain joins TRBV5-1 to TRBJ2-7; unclear D gene. V shed 2 bases and J shed 4 bases, with 10 bases lying between them. The CDR3 totals 13 residues. CDR1 and CDR2 (germline): SGHRS, YFSETQ. In DNA, the CDR3 is TGCGCCAGCAGCTTCGGCACAGCATACGAGCAGTACTTC. Translation gives CASSFGTAYEQYF.

The genes are TRBV30 and TRBJ1-5; 11 bases fit TRBD1. Unmatched junction bases numbered 11, after V lost 0 bases and J lost 4 bases. The CDR3 runs to 18 residues. CDR1 and CDR2 (germline): GTSNPN, SVGIG (reference sequence). CDR3 DNA sequence: TGTGCCTGGAGTGTCGGGACAGGGGGATCCACGGGAAATCAGCCCCAGCATTTT. Translated: CAWSVGTGGSTGNQPQHF.

The gene calls are TRBV27 and TRBJ1-2, with TRBD1 identical over 10 bases. The V gene's germline CDR1 is MNHEY and CDR2 SMNVEV (reference sequence). The CDR3 spans 16 residues. With V trimmed by 5 bases and J by 4 bases, 10 bases remained unmatched. In DNA, the CDR3 is TGTGCCAGCAGTGGAGGGACAGGGGCGAGACCCTATGGCTACACCTTC. This translates into CASSGGTGARPYGYTF.

The V call is TRBV7-2, the J call TRBJ2-5; TRBD1 matches at 9 bases. In germline, CDR1 is SGHTA, CDR2 FQGNSA. The CDR3 has 15 residues. V shed 5 bases and J 0 bases; nucleotides not matched to a gene: 4. CDR3 loop: CASSHGDRDQETQYF. As DNA, the CDR3 is TGTGCCAGCAGCCATGGGGACAGGGACCAAGAGACCCAGTACTTC.